This passage covers 27 T cell receptor beta chains from one sample sequenced in a study of blood T cell repertoires in COVID-19. TCRdb's copy holds only in-frame clones and misses some; the assay was immunoSEQ multiplex PCR. This sample yields approximately 120,000 clones, of which 80% are seen a single time; almost 4.5% belongs to the top ten. The sample consisted of peripheral blood. These receptors all come from a human donor in a cohort sampled during active or convalescent COVID-19.

As concerns this clone: A read error may account for a junction end that differs from germline. This rearrangement joins TRBV2 to TRBJ1-4, with 7 positions matching TRBD1. Germline V gene data show CDR1 as SNHLY and CDR2 as FYNNEI. The CDR3 runs 11 residues. CDR3 amino acids: CASISSDRRLF. In nucleotides, the CDR3 is TGTGCCAGCATCTCATCGGACAGGAGGCTTTTT.

The chain uses TRBV5-4 and TRBJ1-2; perhaps TRBD1 as D (5 bases). The V gene lost 3 bases and the J gene lost 0 bases, with 15 bases spanning the gap. Germline V CDR1 and CDR2: SGHNT, YYREEE (reference sequence). The CDR3 runs 16 residues. The CDR3 protein is CASSSGLRGTNYGYTF. Here the CDR3 DNA reads TGTGCCAGCAGCTCCGGCCTAAGGGGTACTAACTATGGCTACACCTTC.

This chain uses TRBV24-1 with TRBJ2-1; 13 bases agree with TRBD2. The CDR3 runs 15 residues. With 10 bases clipped from V and 8 bases from J, the junction kept 10 bases outside the gene matches. Germline V gene sequence: CDR1 KGHDR, CDR2 SFDVKD. The CDR3 reads CATSPTSGRTDEQFF. DNA for the CDR3: TGTGCCACTTCCCCGACTAGCGGGAGGACGGATGAGCAGTTCTTC.

The gene calls are TRBV9 and TRBJ2-7, with 9 bases matching TRBD1. V shed 4 bases and J 1 base; nucleotides not matched to a gene: 3. CDR1 is SGDLS, CDR2 YYNGEE, per germline. This CDR3 has 14 amino acids. This CDR3 reads CASSSDRGSYEQYF. The CDR3, as DNA: TGTGCCAGCAGCTCAGACAGGGGGTCCTACGAGCAGTACTTC.

This clone was counted many times. This chain links TRBV7-2 with TRBJ2-3; maybe TRBD1 (6 bases). The CDR3 has 15 amino acids. V lost 5 bases to trimming and J lost 4 bases, with 16 bases between them. Germline V gives CDR1 SGHTA, CDR2 FQGNSA. The CDR3 loop reads CASSPLIAGADTQYF. CDR3 bases: TGTGCCAGCAGCCCCCTTATAGCAGGGGCAGATACGCAGTATTTT. The full variable domain, with the rest looked up from reference TRBV7-2 and TRBJ2-3, is GAGVSQSPSNKVTEKGKDVELRCDPISGHTALYWYRQSLGQGLEFLIYFQGNSAPDKSGLPSDRFSAERTGGSVSTLTIQRTQQEDSAVYLCASSPLIAGADTQYFGPGTRLTVL.

This clone was picked up many times. The chain carries TRBV4-1 and TRBJ2-5; the D is unclear. Trimming removed 0 bases at V and 4 bases at J, with 9 bases between. Germline V gene data show CDR1 as MGHRA and CDR2 as YSYEKL. The CDR3 runs 14 residues. The CDR3 region has the DNA TGCGCCAGCAGCCAAGATCGAGTCGGAGAGACCCAGTACTTC. Translating gives CASSQDRVGETQYF.

The rearrangement joins TRBV19 to TRBJ1-2; D gene unclear. Between the trimmed V and J ends, which lost 5 bases and 1 base, there was a span of 11 bases. The CDR3 runs 14 residues. Germline V gene sequence: CDR1 LNHDA, CDR2 SQIVND (reference sequence). Here the CDR3 DNA reads TGTGCCAGTAGTGTCGGACTGATTAACTATGGCTACACCTTC. This encodes CASSVGLINYGYTF.

The CDR3 DNA sequence: TGCAGCGTTGCGTCAGGAGGAAACACCATATATTTT. As protein: CSVASGGNTIYF. The chain joins TRBV29-1 to TRBJ1-3, with no clear D. Germline V gene sequence: CDR1 SQVTM, CDR2 ANQGSEA. V lost 4 bases and J lost 4, with 8 bases in between. The CDR3 runs to 12 residues.

This clone was recorded only once. The V and J genes are TRBV7-2 and TRBJ1-2; weak D call: TRBD1 (5 bases). Germline CDR1 reads SGHTA; CDR2 reads FQGNSA. V lost 2 bases, J lost 7 bases, and 23 bases lay in between. The CDR3 is 17 residues long. CDR3 in amino acids: CASSLMGPGHGVGGYTF. CDR3 in DNA: TGTGCCAGCAGCTTAATGGGTCCTGGACATGGAGTAGGTGGCTACACCTTC.

This sequence joins TRBV9 and TRBJ2-1; a weak D match, TRBD1 (5 bases). Germline V lookup: CDR1 SGDLS, CDR2 YYNGEE. This CDR3 region has 15 residues. Deletions cut 0 bases from V and 2 bases from J, with 9 bases between. The CDR3 is CASSVEGAPYNEQFF. The CDR3 nucleotides are TGTGCCAGCAGCGTAGAAGGGGCGCCCTACAATGAGCAGTTCTTC.

There are a few counts of this clone. This sequence joins TRBV6-6 and TRBJ1-2; 7 bases align to TRBD1. Losses at the gene ends were 6 bases for V and 6 bases for J; bases not matched to a gene: 16. The CDR3 runs 16 residues. Germline V gives CDR1 MNHNY, CDR2 SVGAGI (reference sequence). Here the CDR3 reads CASRDQEGARGNGYTF. The CDR3 bases are TGTGCCAGCAGAGATCAAGAGGGGGCGCGCGGGAATGGCTACACCTTC.

This chain joins TRBV12-3 or TRBV12-4 and TRBJ1-5; D is undetermined. V was clipped by 9 bases and J by 0 bases, with 6 bases between them. The CDR3 covers 12 residues. CDR3 DNA sequence: TGTGCCAGTCGGTATAGCAATCAGCCCCAGCATTTT. Translation: CASRYSNQPQHF.

The gene calls are TRBV19 and TRBJ1-1, with D unclear. Germline V gene data show CDR1 as LNHDA and CDR2 as SQIVND (reference sequence). V was trimmed by 1 base and J by 2 bases, leaving 8 bases between them. This CDR3 contains 14 residues. The CDR3 is CASSIASINTEAFF. As DNA, the CDR3 is TGTGCCAGTAGTATAGCCAGTATTAACACTGAAGCTTTCTTT.

CDR3 in DNA: TGTGCCAGCAGCCGGTACTCTATTAGCAATCAGCCCCAGCATTTT. Protein product: CASSRYSISNQPQHF. The chain combines TRBV5-6 with TRBJ1-5, with D uncertain. V was pared by 4 bases and J by 0 bases, with 11 bases between. Germline loops: CDR1 SGHDT, CDR2 YYEEEE. The CDR3 extends over 15 amino acids.

The rearrangement joins TRBV18 to TRBJ2-5, with 7 bases that match TRBD1. V was pared by 3 bases and J by 7 bases, with 8 bases of the junction left unmatched. Germline V gene data show CDR1 as KGHSH and CDR2 as LQKENI. The CDR3 is made up of 14 amino acids. The CDR3 sequence: CASSPSLDRRTQYF. The CDR3 nucleotides are TGTGCCAGCTCACCCTCGTTGGACAGGCGGACCCAGTACTTC.

V gene TRBV2 combines with J gene TRBJ2-1, with a possible D match to TRBD1 (5 bases). The V end was cut by 5 bases, the J end by 6 bases, with 11 bases between. The CDR3 is 13 residues long. Germline CDR1 SNHLY, CDR2 FYNNEI. The CDR3 bases are TGTGCCAGCAGTTTGACAGCCTTCAATGAGCAGTTCTTC. The encoded protein is CASSLTAFNEQFF. The full variable domain, in which reference TRBV2 and TRBJ2-1 provide the parts outside the CDR3, is EPEVTQTPSHQVTQMGQEVILRCVPISNHLYFYWYRQILGQKVEFLVSFYNNEISEKSEIFDDQFSVERPDGSNFTLKIRSTKLEDSAMYFCASSLTAFNEQFFGPGTRLTVL.

The chain is built from TRBV7-8 and TRBJ2-2, with 7 bases lining up with TRBD1. The CDR3 spans 15 residues. The germline CDR1 and CDR2 sequences are SGHVS and FQNEAQ. V gave up 5 bases and J gave up 3 bases; unmatched junction bases: 6. CDR3 sequence reads: CASSTRQGYTGELFF. For the CDR3, the DNA is TGTGCCAGCAGCACCCGACAGGGCTACACCGGGGAGCTGTTTTTT.

The V and J genes are TRBV4-2 and TRBJ1-3, with 9 bases fitting TRBD1. V was clipped by 4 bases and J by 1 base; unmatched bases: 11. CDR1 LGHNA and CDR2 YNFKEQ come from the germline V gene. The CDR3 is 18 amino acids. The CDR3 DNA sequence: TGTGCCAGCAGCCGCCGCCAAACAGGGGGCGGGTCTGGAAACACCATATATTTT. Residues: CASSRRQTGGGSGNTIYF.

This chain links TRBV7-2 with TRBJ2-1; D unclear. There are 12 residues in the CDR3. Germline assignment: CDR1 SGHTA and CDR2 FQGNSA. V lost 5 bases and J lost 6, with 8 bases in between. The CDR3 DNA reads as TGTGCCAGCAGCCCCAACACCAATGAGCAGTTCTTC. This encodes CASSPNTNEQFF.

The V gene is TRBV3-1 (or the pseudogene TRBV3-2), the J gene TRBJ1-1; D is unresolved. CDR1 is LGHDT, CDR2 YNNKEL, per germline (reference sequence). This CDR3 contains 13 residues. V lost 0 bases and J lost 7, with 9 bases in between. In nucleotides, the CDR3 is TGTGCCAGCAGCCAAGACAGGCGCCGTGAAGCTTTCTTT. Translated: CASSQDRRREAFF.

This clone showed up just once. This chain connects TRBV12-5 to TRBJ2-1; 9 bases align to TRBD2. The CDR3 contains 17 residues. Germline values: CDR1 LGHNT, CDR2 FRNRAP. V shed 2 bases and J 10 bases; nucleotides not matched to a gene: 15. For the CDR3, the DNA is TGTGCTAGTGGTTTGTGGGGCAGCGGGAGGTTATTCGTAGAGCAGTTCTTC. Translation: CASGLWGSGRLFVEQFF.

This chain links TRBV12-5 with TRBJ2-7; the match to TRBD2 covers 7 bases. Germline CDR1 is LGHNT and CDR2 is FRNRAP. The CDR3 is made up of 18 amino acids. The V and J ends lost 2 bases and 7 bases, in that order; junction bases with no gene match: 20. DNA of the CDR3: TGTGCTAGTGGTTTGACTCCTTTCGGGCGCGGGGGACCCTCGGAGCAGTACTTC. Translation: CASGLTPFGRGGPSEQYF.

V usage is TRBV25-1 and J usage is TRBJ2-3; D is unclear. Trimming stripped 4 bases from V and 3 bases from J, with 17 bases between. The CDR3 contains 16 residues. Germline values: CDR1 MGHDK, CDR2 SYGVNS. For the CDR3, the DNA is TGTGCCAGCAGTGCCCCAAATCGCGTTAGTACAGATACGCAGTATTTT. Protein sequence: CASSAPNRVSTDTQYF. Drawing the rest from reference TRBV25-1 and TRBJ2-3, the complete variable domain is EADIYQTPRYLVIGTGKKITLECSQTMGHDKMYWYQQDPGMELHLIHYSYGVNSTEKGDLSSESTVSRIRTEHFPLTLESARPSHTSQYLCASSAPNRVSTDTQYFGPGTRLTVL.

This chain uses TRBV4-2 with TRBJ1-3; a weak D match, TRBD1 (6 bases). Trimming took off 2 bases at V and 1 base at J, with 12 bases between the two ends. Germline V CDR1 and CDR2: LGHNA, YNFKEQ. CDR3 length equals 16 residues. The CDR3 region is CASSQKPTGSGNTIYF. The CDR3 DNA reads TGTGCCAGCAGCCAAAAGCCGACAGGTTCTGGAAACACCATATATTTT.

The V and J genes are TRBV10-2 and TRBJ1-3, with D uncertain. CDR3 length: 15 amino acids. V was clipped by 2 bases and J by 0 bases, with 8 bases between them. Germline lookup yields CDR1 WSHSY and CDR2 SAAADI. As DNA, the CDR3 is TGCGCCAGCAGTGAGGACGGGAGCTCTGGAAACACCATATATTTT. Translation: CASSEDGSSGNTIYF.

The chain recombines TRBV10-3 with TRBJ2-7, with TRBD1 identical over 10 bases. Germline CDR1 reads ENHRY; CDR2 reads SYGVKD. The trim removed 6 bases at V and 4 bases at J, leaving 6 bases unmatched. The CDR3 runs to 14 residues. CDR3 sequence: CAISRQGARYEQYF. Written as DNA, the CDR3 is TGTGCCATCAGCAGACAGGGGGCGAGGTACGAGCAGTACTTC.

CDR3 in DNA: TGCGCCAGCAGCCAAGATATCAGCGGGGGGCGCAATGAGCAGTTCTTC. Protein sequence: CASSQDISGGRNEQFF. This chain links TRBV4-1 with TRBJ2-1; 9 nucleotides line up with TRBD2. Germline V gives CDR1 MGHRA, CDR2 YSYEKL. This CDR3 comprises 16 residues. The V segment lost 0 bases and the J segment 6 bases; nucleotides outside the gene matches: 6.